The source of this T cell receptor (beta chain) is a study of T-cell reconstitution after alpha-beta-depleted transplantation in children. Unique molecular identifiers were incorporated when the TCRbeta library was constructed. TCRdb processed the PCR reads anew with MiXCR; each CDR3 protein has one entry. The sample holds about 130,000 distinct CDR3 sequences, 9.7% seen once. Study-wide results and limits: Day-60 TCRbeta diversity that was high in some patients was derived from surviving recipient T cells and thymic progenitors. Most T-cell counts and diversity one year after the transplant came from T cells that were newly produced.

The CDR3 sequence is 13 residues long. Deletions cut 7 bases from V and 1 base from J, with 10 bases between. A word on this clonotype: Its matching antigen is unknown.

This chain links TRBV12-3 or TRBV12-4 with TRBJ1-1; D ambiguous. This clonotype was obtained from a girl under three years old who had a stem cell transplant for combined immunodeficiency, so the T cells may come from the graft donor. This sample comprised PBMCs, mostly from graft donor cells, obtained 180 days after TCRalphabeta/CD19-depleted stem cell transplant. DNA of the CDR3: TGTGCCAGCACCAAGGGAGGGAACACTGAAGCTTTCTTT. Its translation: CASTKGGNTEAFF.